The text below deals with one T cell receptor (beta chain). The CDR3 is made up of 16 amino acids. These data originate in a study of OX40 agonist ivuxolimab in advanced cancers. Study as a whole: Ivuxolimab is an agonistic anti-OX40 (CD134) antibody, and patients were treated with it. Patients were 65% to 85% male with ages roughly 20 to 85, mean around 58.

The data were produced by immunoSEQ multiplex PCR, yet TCRdb's version contains in-frame clones alone and is incomplete. The table shows roughly 60,000 clones, with about 90% occurring only once. The clonotype comes from an adult with an advanced solid tumor such as melanoma, head and neck, liver or kidney cancer. The rearrangement joins TRBV21-1 to TRBJ2-7; TRBD1 was called by the table and not checked on the DNA. TRBV21-1 is a documented pseudogene. Sequencing used CD4+ or CD8+ T cells sorted from blood, obtained in a trial of the OX40 agonist ivuxolimab. The CDR3 DNA reads TGTGCCAGCAGCAAAGAGGCACTCAGGGGGCCTAGCGAGCAGTACTTC. Its translation is CASSKEALRGPSEQYF.